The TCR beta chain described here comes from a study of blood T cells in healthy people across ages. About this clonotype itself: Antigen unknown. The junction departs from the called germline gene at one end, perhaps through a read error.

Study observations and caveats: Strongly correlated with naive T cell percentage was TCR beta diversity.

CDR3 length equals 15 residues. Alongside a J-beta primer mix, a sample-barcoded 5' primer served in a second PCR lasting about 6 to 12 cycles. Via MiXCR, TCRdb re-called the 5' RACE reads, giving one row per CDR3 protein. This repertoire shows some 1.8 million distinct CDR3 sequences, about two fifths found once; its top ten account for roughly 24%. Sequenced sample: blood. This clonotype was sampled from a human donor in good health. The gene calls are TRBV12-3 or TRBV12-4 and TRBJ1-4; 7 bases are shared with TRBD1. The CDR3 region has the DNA TGTGCCAGCAGTCTGACAGGGTTGAAAAATGAAAAACGGTTTTTT. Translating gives CASSLTGLKNEKRFF.